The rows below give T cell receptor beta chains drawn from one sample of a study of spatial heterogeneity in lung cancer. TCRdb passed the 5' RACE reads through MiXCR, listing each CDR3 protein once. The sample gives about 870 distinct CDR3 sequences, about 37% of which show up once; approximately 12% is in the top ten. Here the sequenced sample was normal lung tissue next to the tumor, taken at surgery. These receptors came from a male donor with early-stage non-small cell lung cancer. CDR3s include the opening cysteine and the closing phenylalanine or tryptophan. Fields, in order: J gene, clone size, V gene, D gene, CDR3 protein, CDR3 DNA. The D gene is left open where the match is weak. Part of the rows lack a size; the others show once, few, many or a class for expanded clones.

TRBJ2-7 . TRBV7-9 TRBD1 CASSLPGTGIYEQYF TGTGCCAGCAGCTTGCCCGGGACAGGGATTTACGAGCAGTACTTC
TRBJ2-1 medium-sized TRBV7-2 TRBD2 CASSLNLAAEQFF TGTGCCAGCAGCTTAAACCTAGCGGCTGAGCAGTTCTTC
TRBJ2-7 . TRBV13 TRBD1 CVSSLYRGPYEQYF TGTGTCAGCAGCTTGTACAGGGGGCCCTACGAGCAGTACTTC
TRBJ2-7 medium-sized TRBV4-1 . CASTVSGYEQYF TGCGCCAGCACCGTTAGTGGCTACGAGCAGTACTTC
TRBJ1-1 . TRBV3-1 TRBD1 CASSRGQGSYMNTEAFF TGTGCCAGCAGCCGAGGACAGGGGTCTTACATGAACACTGAAGCTTTCTTT
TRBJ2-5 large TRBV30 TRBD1 CAWSIGQGTEETQYF TGTGCCTGGAGTATCGGACAGGGGACGGAAGAGACCCAGTACTTC
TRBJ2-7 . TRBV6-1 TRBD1 CASSRTDRGREQYF TGTGCCAGCAGTAGAACCGACAGGGGGAGAGAGCAGTACTTC
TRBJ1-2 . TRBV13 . CASSLGTVGSYGYTF TGTGCCAGCAGCTTAGGGACAGTAGGGTCCTATGGCTACACCTTC
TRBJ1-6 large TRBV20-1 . CSARDLRSGLSPLHF TGCAGTGCTAGAGATCTTAGGTCAGGACTTTCACCCCTCCACTTT
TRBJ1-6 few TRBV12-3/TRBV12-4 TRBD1 CASSTTGGYNSPLHF TGTGCCAGCAGTACGACAGGGGGGTATAATTCACCCCTCCACTTT
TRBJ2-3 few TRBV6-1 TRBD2 CASSDGLADTQYF TGTGCCAGCAGTGACGGACTAGCAGATACGCAGTATTTT
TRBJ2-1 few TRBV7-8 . CASSLYINEQFF TGTGCCAGCAGCTTATATATCAATGAGCAGTTCTTC
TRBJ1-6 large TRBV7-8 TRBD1 CASSIQGALSPLHF TGTGCCAGCAGCATACAGGGGGCTTTATCACCCCTCCACTTT
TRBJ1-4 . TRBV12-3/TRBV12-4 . CASRDPGRGEKLFF TGTGCCAGCAGAGACCCGGGACGGGGTGAAAAACTGTTTTTT
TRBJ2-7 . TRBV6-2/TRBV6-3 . CASEQGGHEQYF TGTGCCAGCGAACAGGGAGGACACGAGCAGTACTTC
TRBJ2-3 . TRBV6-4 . CASSETVTDTQYF TGTGCCAGCAGCGAGACGGTCACAGATACGCAGTATTTT
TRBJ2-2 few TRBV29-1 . CSVAETGKSNTGELFF TGCAGCGTTGCGGAAACAGGGAAATCGAACACCGGGGAGCTGTTTTTT
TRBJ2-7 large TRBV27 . CASSFSGGPRYEQYF TGTGCCAGCAGTTTTTCCGGGGGGCCCCGCTACGAGCAGTACTTC
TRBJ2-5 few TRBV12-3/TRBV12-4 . CASRPEQETQYF TGTGCCAGCAGGCCGGAGCAAGAGACCCAGTACTTC
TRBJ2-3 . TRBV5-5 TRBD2 CASSPIAGPSTDTQYF TGTGCCAGCAGCCCCATAGCGGGGCCAAGCACAGATACGCAGTATTTT
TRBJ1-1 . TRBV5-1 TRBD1 CASSVTGGETTEAFF TGCGCCAGCAGCGTAACAGGGGGAGAGACCACTGAAGCTTTCTTT
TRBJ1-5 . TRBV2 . CASNPGGGGNQPQHF TGTGCCAGCAATCCCGGGGGTGGGGGTAATCAGCCCCAGCATTTT
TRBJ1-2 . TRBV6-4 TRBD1 CASSDGTGTYGYTF TGTGCCAGCAGTGACGGGACAGGGACCTATGGCTACACCTTC
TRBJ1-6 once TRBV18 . CASSLSGPINSPLHF TGTGCCAGCTCACTTTCAGGTCCAATTAATTCACCCCTCCACTTT
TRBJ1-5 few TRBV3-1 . CASSPQGNSNQPQHF TGTGCCAGCAGCCCGCAGGGAAATAGCAATCAGCCCCAGCATTTT
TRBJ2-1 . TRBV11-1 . CASSLESGGAYNEQFF TGTGCCAGCAGCTTAGAATCTGGCGGAGCCTACAATGAGCAGTTCTTC
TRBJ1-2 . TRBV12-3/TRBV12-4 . CASMGPGANYGYTF TGTGCCAGCATGGGACCGGGAGCTAACTATGGCTACACCTTC
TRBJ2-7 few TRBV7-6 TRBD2 CASSFVALPRGEPAGTYEQYF TGTGCCAGCAGCTTCGTGGCCCTACCTCGGGGGGAACCAGCGGGGACCTACGAGCAGTACTTC
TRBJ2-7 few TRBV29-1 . CSVEKSGDEQYF TGCAGCGTTGAAAAGTCAGGGGACGAGCAGTACTTC
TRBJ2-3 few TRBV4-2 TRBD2 CASSQTLLAGGTSGTDTQYF TGTGCCAGCAGCCAAACCCTCCTAGCGGGGGGGACCTCTGGCACAGATACGCAGTATTTT
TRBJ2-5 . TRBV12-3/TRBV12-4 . CASSFPEGETQYF TGTGCCAGCAGTTTTCCGGAGGGAGAGACCCAGTACTTC
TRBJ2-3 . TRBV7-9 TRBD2 CASSLDIAGGTTDTQYF TGTGCCAGCAGCTTAGATATAGCGGGAGGGACCACAGATACGCAGTATTTT
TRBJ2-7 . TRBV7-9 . CASSADRNEQYF TGTGCCAGCAGCGCGGACAGAAACGAGCAGTACTTC
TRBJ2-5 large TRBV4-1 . CASSRAGEETQYF TGCGCCAGCAGCCGGGCAGGGGAAGAGACCCAGTACTTC
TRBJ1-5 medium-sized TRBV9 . CASSVDQGQPQHF TGTGCCAGCAGCGTAGATCAAGGTCAGCCCCAGCATTTT
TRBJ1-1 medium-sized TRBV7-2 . CASSLVGNTEAFF TGTGCCAGCAGCTTAGTCGGGAACACTGAAGCTTTCTTT
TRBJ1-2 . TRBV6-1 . CASSDLQYYGYTF TGTGCCAGCAGTGACCTACAGTACTATGGCTACACCTTC
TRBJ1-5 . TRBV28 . CASSLVAANQPQHF TGTGCCAGCAGTTTAGTGGCAGCTAATCAGCCCCAGCATTTT
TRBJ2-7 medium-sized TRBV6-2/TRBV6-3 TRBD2 CASSYLAGTTYEQYF TGTGCCAGCAGTTATCTAGCGGGGACCACCTACGAGCAGTACTTC
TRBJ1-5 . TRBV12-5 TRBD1 CASGWDRGLTQPQHF TGTGCTAGTGGCTGGGACAGGGGGCTGACTCAGCCCCAGCATTTT
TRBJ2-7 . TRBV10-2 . CASRGDGVFEQYF TGCGCCAGCCGAGGGGACGGAGTGTTTGAGCAGTACTTC
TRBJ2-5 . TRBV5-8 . CASSLAVGAFQYF TGTGCCAGCAGCTTGGCGGTTGGGGCTTTCCAGTACTTC
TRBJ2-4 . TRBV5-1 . CASSMDSDIQYF TGCGCCAGCAGCATGGACAGCGACATTCAGTACTTC
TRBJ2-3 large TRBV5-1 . CASSFPTGGDTQYF TGCGCCAGCAGCTTTCCCACCGGAGGAGATACGCAGTATTTT
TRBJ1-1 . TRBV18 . CASSPNRQVNTEAFF TGTGCCAGCTCACCAAACCGACAGGTGAACACTGAAGCTTTCTTT
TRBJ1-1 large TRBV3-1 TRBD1 CASSQFGQAPTEAFF TGTGCCAGCAGCCAATTCGGACAGGCCCCCACTGAAGCTTTCTTT
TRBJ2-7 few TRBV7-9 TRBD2 CASNHRDYPSYEQYF TGTGCCAGCAACCACCGGGACTATCCCTCCTACGAGCAGTACTTC
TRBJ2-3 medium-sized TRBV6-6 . CASSYSPSEQNPDTQYF TGTGCCAGCAGTTACTCGCCTAGCGAACAAAATCCAGATACGCAGTATTTT
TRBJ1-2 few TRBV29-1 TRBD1 CSVGQGDNYGYTF TGCAGCGTTGGACAGGGGGATAACTATGGCTACACCTTC
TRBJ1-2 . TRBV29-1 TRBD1 CSAEDRGRRYGYTF TGCAGCGCTGAAGACAGGGGGCGGAGATATGGCTACACCTTC
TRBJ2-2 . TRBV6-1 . CASSEAGGSTGELFF TGTGCCAGCAGTGAGGCGGGCGGAAGCACCGGGGAGCTGTTTTTT
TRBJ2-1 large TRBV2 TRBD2 CASSGLAGDYNEQFF TGTGCCAGCAGTGGACTAGCGGGGGACTACAATGAGCAGTTCTTC
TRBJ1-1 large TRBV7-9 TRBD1 CASSLGRGLAVAFF TGTGCCAGCAGCTTAGGCAGGGGGCTGGCAGTGGCTTTCTTT
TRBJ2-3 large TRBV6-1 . CASSETGGGTYTQYF TGTGCCAGCAGTGAGACGGGGGGCGGCACATATACGCAGTATTTT
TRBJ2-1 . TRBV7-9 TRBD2 CASSLRAEQGLAPNEQFF TGTGCCAGCAGCTTACGGGCCGAACAGGGACTAGCCCCCAATGAGCAGTTCTTC
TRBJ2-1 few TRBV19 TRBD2 CAGSILAGDNEQFF TGTGCCGGTAGTATATTAGCGGGGGACAATGAGCAGTTCTTC
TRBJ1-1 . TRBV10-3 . CAISPSEYGYTEAFF TGTGCCATCAGCCCATCGGAGTACGGTTACACTGAAGCTTTCTTT
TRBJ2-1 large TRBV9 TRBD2 CASSGGLAGGVGEQFF TGTGCCAGCAGCGGTGGACTAGCGGGGGGTGTGGGTGAGCAGTTCTTC
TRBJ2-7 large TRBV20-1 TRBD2 CSARGTSDYEQYF TGCAGTGCTAGAGGGACTAGCGACTACGAGCAGTACTTC
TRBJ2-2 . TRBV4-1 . CASSLRALSDTGELFF TGCGCCAGCAGCCTCAGAGCGCTATCCGACACCGGGGAGCTGTTTTTT